The clone carrying this TCR beta chain was seen a few times. Antigen specificity is unknown. This specimen belongs to a study of shared clonotypes between healthy human individuals. Regarding the study as a whole: The generation probabilities recorded for non-shared clonotypes fell below those of clonotypes shared by all four donors.

In the sorted-subset replicate PCRs, around 220 ng DNA, 29,000 or so T cell genomes, was used. The data were produced by immunoSEQ multiplex PCR, yet TCRdb's version contains in-frame clones alone and is incomplete. The table lists about 1.1 million clones, 60% to 80% of them singletons. V was shortened by 3 bases and J by 5 bases, with 10 bases between the two germline ends. The CDR3 is made up of 14 amino acids. Germline V CDR1 and CDR2: SGHTA, FQGNSA. Each donor was a Caucasian adult residing in Nashville, Tennessee. Sample: memory CD4+ T cells from PBMCs. The sample's subset: CD45RA-negative fraction. The chain joins TRBV7-2 to TRBJ2-2, with D uncertain. The receptor's source is a young man in good health. Some clones in this sample may be carry-over from other donors' samples. CDR3 nucleotides: TGTGCCAGCAGCTTGTTATGGGATACCGGGGAGCTGTTTTTT. It translates to CASSLLWDTGELFF. Together with reference TRBV7-2 and TRBJ2-2, the CDR3 gives the full variable domain: GAGVSQSPSNKVTEKGKDVELRCDPISGHTALYWYRQSLGQGLEFLIYFQGNSAPDKSGLPSDRFSAERTGGSVSTLTIQRTQQEDSAVYLCASSLLWDTGELFFGEGSRLTVL.